A single sample gave rise to the 28 T cell receptor beta chains below, sequenced in a study of blood T cell repertoires in COVID-19. The data were produced by immunoSEQ multiplex PCR, yet TCRdb's version contains in-frame clones alone and is incomplete. The data hold about 110,000 clones, with roughly four fifths observed a single time. Sequences were obtained from peripheral blood. These receptors were collected from a woman in her sixties or seventies with acute or convalescent COVID-19.

Of note for this clone: A junction boundary mismatches the germline segment, possibly from a read error. The chain combines TRBV5-5 with TRBJ2-7; 10 positions match TRBD1. The CDR3 loop spans 15 amino acids. Germline lookup yields CDR1 SGHKS and CDR2 YYEKEE (reference sequence). The CDR3: CASSYQTGGSHEQYF. The CDR3 bases are TGTGCCAGCAGCTACCAGACAGGGGGCTCCCACGAGCAGTACTTC.

The chain has TRBV7-2 and TRBJ1-1; D possibly corresponds to TRBD1 (6 bases). The CDR3 sequence is 15 residues long. Trimming removed 1 base from V and 8 bases from J, with 17 bases in between. Germline CDR1 is SGHTA and CDR2 is FQGNSA. The chain's CDR3 is CASSLGPGLQGEAFF. The CDR3 DNA is TGTGCCAGCAGCTTAGGTCCAGGTCTTCAGGGGGAAGCTTTCTTT.

The chain couples TRBV19 to TRBJ1-2, with TRBD1 identical over 7 bases. Trimming cost V 2 bases and J 3 bases; bases outside gene matches: 3. The CDR3 is 14 amino acids. Germline loops: CDR1 LNHDA, CDR2 SQIVND (reference sequence). In DNA form, the CDR3 reads TGTGCCAGTAGTATACCGGGACAGCACTATGGCTACACCTTC. This sequence encodes CASSIPGQHYGYTF.

The chain employs TRBV11-2 and TRBJ2-3; D may be TRBD1 (5 bases). Trimming stripped 4 bases from V and 0 bases from J, with 11 bases between. The CDR3 spans 15 residues. Germline V gene sequence: CDR1 SGHAT, CDR2 FQNNGV. The CDR3 protein is CASSSQGISTDTQYF. In DNA, the CDR3 is TGTGCCAGCAGCTCCCAGGGCATAAGCACAGATACGCAGTATTTT. The full variable domain, completed using reference TRBV11-2 and TRBJ2-3, is EAGVAQSPRYKIIEKRQSVAFWCNPISGHATLYWYQQILGQGPKLLIQFQNNGVVDDSQLPKDRFSAERLKGVDSTLKIQPAKLEDSAVYLCASSSQGISTDTQYFGPGTRLTVL.

The rearrangement uses TRBV7-2 and TRBJ2-1; 13 bases fit TRBD2. Germline V gene lookup returns CDR1 SGHTA and CDR2 FQGNSA. V gave up 3 bases and J gave up 6 bases; unmatched junction bases: 5. The CDR3 loop spans 16 amino acids. The CDR3 loop is CASSLRTSGRVNEQFF. The CDR3 DNA reads TGTGCCAGCAGCTTGAGGACTAGCGGGAGAGTCAATGAGCAGTTCTTC.

The rearrangement uses TRBV7-8 and TRBJ2-1; D ambiguous. The germline V gene has CDR1 SGHVS and CDR2 FQNEAQ. The CDR3 is 13 amino acids. The V end lost 1 base, the J end lost 9 bases, and 10 bases lay between the germline ends. The CDR3 loop reads CASSLDLVIEQFF. The CDR3 DNA reads TGTGCCAGCAGCTTAGATCTAGTAATTGAGCAGTTCTTC.

The J gene is TRBJ1-6, the V gene TRBV6-5; TRBD1 agrees at 7 bases. This CDR3 comprises 15 residues. Germline V lookup: CDR1 MNHEY, CDR2 SVGAGI. V trimming: 8 bases; J trimming: 10 bases; junction bases outside the gene matches: 14. The DNA of the CDR3 is TGTGCCAGCCTTAAACCCGGGACAGTTGGGTCACCCCTCCACTTT. Its protein product is CASLKPGTVGSPLHF.

The V gene is TRBV15, the J gene TRBJ2-1, with 10 nucleotides matching TRBD1. The CDR3 length is 17 residues. Unmatched junction bases numbered 11, after V lost 3 bases and J lost 6 bases. The germline V gene encodes CDR1 LNHNV and CDR2 YYDKDF (reference sequence). In DNA form, the CDR3 reads TGTGCCACCAGCAGCGGGCGAAGGACAGGGGGAACCAATGAGCAGTTCTTC. Residues: CATSSGRRTGGTNEQFF.

V is TRBV4-3 and J is TRBJ2-7; 9 bases are a match to TRBD2. The V and J ends lost 0 bases and 3 bases, in that order; junction bases with no gene match: 12. Germline lookup yields CDR1 LGHNA and CDR2 YSLEER. The CDR3 has 18 residues. The CDR3 loop reads CASSQEGIAGGPSYEQYV. The CDR3 coding sequence is TGCGCCAGCAGCCAAGAGGGGATTGCGGGGGGGCCCAGCTACGAGCAGTACGTC.

Only one count was recorded for this clone. The chain joins TRBV2 to TRBJ2-5, with D maybe TRBD2 (6 bases). The CDR3 runs 15 residues. V was clipped by 6 bases and J by 5 bases, with 19 bases between them. Germline V lookup: CDR1 SNHLY, CDR2 FYNNEI. In DNA form, the CDR3 reads TGTGCCAGCAGGATCCGGGACTGGGGGTGGGAGACCCAGTACTTC. Its protein product is CASRIRDWGWETQYF.

The rearrangement uses TRBV11-2 and TRBJ1-4; the D gene is possibly TRBD1 (5 bases). CDR3 length: 15 residues. Germline V CDR1 and CDR2: SGHAT, FQNNGV. With 0 bases removed from V and 3 bases from J, the gap between germline ends came to 8 bases. CDR3 sequence (DNA): TGTGCCAGCAGCTTAGATTGGGGGGCTAATGAAAAACTGTTTTTT. It specifies CASSLDWGANEKLFF.

Points on this clone: At one end the junction does not follow the germline gene, possibly because of a read error. V usage is TRBV6-1 and J usage is TRBJ2-5; the D gene is possibly TRBD2 (5 bases). In germline, CDR1 is MNHNS, CDR2 SASEGT. CDR3 length: 16 amino acids. The CDR3 sequence: CASCEALAPSRETQYF. CDR3 in DNA: TGTGCCAGCTGTGAAGCCCTAGCTCCCTCCAGAGAGACCCAGTACTTC.

This rearrangement joins TRBV5-6 to TRBJ1-2; D perhaps matches TRBD1 (6 bases). Germline V gene sequence: CDR1 SGHDT, CDR2 YYEEEE. The CDR3 spans 14 residues. Trimming removed 0 bases from V and 4 bases from J, with 10 bases in between. CDR3 bases: TGTGCCAGCAGCTTGGGGCAGGGGCTCTATGGCTACACCTTC. This codes for CASSLGQGLYGYTF.

Only one count was recorded for this clone. V is TRBV27 and J is TRBJ1-4; the match to TRBD1 covers 8 bases. CDR3 length: 14 amino acids. Germline V lookup: CDR1 MNHEY, CDR2 SMNVEV (reference sequence). The junction had 5 bases not matched to a gene; V was cut back by 6 bases and J by 5 bases. The CDR3 protein is CASRTGATNEKLFF. DNA of the CDR3: TGTGCCAGCAGGACAGGGGCTACCAATGAAAAACTGTTTTTT.

CDR3 in amino acids: CASSPPPGQGFFRVTEAFF. The CDR3 nucleotides are TGTGCCAGCTCACCCCCCCCCGGACAGGGATTTTTTAGGGTGACTGAAGCTTTCTTT. The chain employs TRBV18 and TRBJ1-1, with TRBD1 matching 8 bases. CDR3 size: 19 residues. Germline V CDR1 and CDR2: KGHSH, LQKENI. Trimming took 3 bases from V and 5 from J; bases not matched to a gene: 20.

In this sample, this clone turned up a few times. The rearrangement links TRBV12-5 to TRBJ1-1, with a weak D call TRBD1 (6 bases). The CDR3 length is 16 residues. The V and J ends lost 1 base and 1 base respectively, with 13 bases between them. Germline assignment: CDR1 LGHNT and CDR2 FRNRAP. This chain's CDR3 is CASGLATPTGNTEAFF. CDR3 nucleotides: TGTGCTAGTGGTTTGGCGACTCCGACAGGGAACACTGAAGCTTTCTTT.

V and J are TRBV10-3 and TRBJ1-1; D gene ambiguous. The ends were cut back, 4 bases at V and 0 bases at J, with 9 bases in the middle. Germline CDR1 reads ENHRY; CDR2 reads SYGVKD. The CDR3 covers 14 residues. CDR3 in amino acids: CAISVEGMNTEAFF. The DNA for the CDR3 is TGTGCCATCAGTGTAGAGGGCATGAACACTGAAGCTTTCTTT.

The rearrangement uses TRBV5-1 and TRBJ1-1; 8 bases are shared with TRBD1. The germline V gene encodes CDR1 SGHRS and CDR2 YFSETQ. V shed 7 bases and J 6 bases; nucleotides not matched to a gene: 8. This CDR3 region has 13 residues. This chain's CDR3 is CASRRRQGSEAFF. The CDR3 bases are TGCGCCAGCCGTCGAAGACAGGGGTCTGAAGCTTTCTTT. The whole variable domain, remainder taken from reference TRBV5-1 and TRBJ1-1, is KAGVTQTPRYLIKTRGQQVTLSCSPISGHRSVSWYQQTPGQGLQFLFEYFSETQRNKGNFPGRFSGRQFSNSRSEMNVSTLELGDSALYLCASRRRQGSEAFFGQGTRLTVV.

This rearrangement joins TRBV18 to TRBJ1-1; tentative D call: TRBD1 (6 bases). CDR1 KGHSH and CDR2 LQKENI come from the germline V gene. V dropped 2 bases and J dropped 6 bases, with 10 bases sitting between them. The length of the CDR3 is 13 residues. CDR3 DNA: TGTGCCAGCTCACCAAACAGGGAGTCTGAAGCTTTCTTT. Translation gives CASSPNRESEAFF.

The genes are TRBV5-1 and TRBJ1-1; 8 nucleotides match TRBD1. The germline V gene has CDR1 SGHRS and CDR2 YFSETQ. Unmatched junction bases numbered 9, after V lost 5 bases and J lost 0 bases. The CDR3 runs to 16 residues. The CDR3 DNA reads TGCGCCAGCAGGGGGGGACAGGACAACATGAACACTGAAGCTTTCTTT. Amino acid sequence: CASRGGQDNMNTEAFF. The whole variable domain, remainder taken from reference TRBV5-1 and TRBJ1-1, is KAGVTQTPRYLIKTRGQQVTLSCSPISGHRSVSWYQQTPGQGLQFLFEYFSETQRNKGNFPGRFSGRQFSNSRSEMNVSTLELGDSALYLCASRGGQDNMNTEAFFGQGTRLTVV.

This chain links TRBV2 with TRBJ2-7; D possibly corresponds to TRBD2 (5 bases). Germline V gene data show CDR1 as SNHLY and CDR2 as FYNNEI. V lost 2 bases and J 7 bases, leaving 12 bases between the germline ends. The CDR3 length is 13 residues. CDR3 protein: CASSELGAREQYF. The CDR3, as DNA: TGTGCCAGCAGTGAACTGGGAGCACGAGAGCAGTACTTC.

J is TRBJ1-1 and V is TRBV19; a weak D match, TRBD1 (5 bases). The V gene's germline CDR1 is LNHDA and CDR2 SQIVND (reference sequence). V was cut by 9 bases and J by 5 bases, with 13 bases left in between. The CDR3 contains 12 residues. This chain's CDR3 is CASRGGWTEAFF. In DNA, the CDR3 is TGTGCCAGCCGCGGGGGGTGGACTGAAGCTTTCTTT.

This clone was counted a few times. V usage is TRBV6-4 and J usage is TRBJ2-1, with unresolved D. This CDR3 has 14 residues. Deletions cut 8 bases from V and 6 bases from J, with 17 bases between. CDR1 is MRHNA, CDR2 SNTAGT, per germline. The CDR3: CASRTDSGSNEQFF. The CDR3 DNA reads as TGTGCCAGCCGTACTGATTCGGGTAGCAATGAGCAGTTCTTC.

J is TRBJ1-2 and V is TRBV10-3, with D unresolved. The CDR3 consists of 13 residues. CDR1 and CDR2 (germline): ENHRY, SYGVKD. V lost 0 bases and J lost 7, with 9 bases in between. The CDR3 sequence: CAISESQGGGYTF. The CDR3 DNA reads TGTGCCATCAGTGAGTCCCAAGGAGGTGGCTACACCTTC.

This chain connects TRBV5-6 to TRBJ1-1, with D possibly matching TRBD1 (6 bases). This CDR3 contains 13 residues. The V end was cut by 6 bases, the J end by 2 bases, with 11 bases between. CDR1 and CDR2 from the germline V gene are SGHDT and YYEEEE. CDR3 DNA sequence: TGTGCCAGCATCCTACAGGGTAACACTGAAGCTTTCTTT. Its protein product is CASILQGNTEAFF.

In its sample, this clone was seen a few times. This chain connects TRBV9 to TRBJ1-6, with D tentatively TRBD1 (6 bases). V lost 0 bases and J 9 bases, leaving 16 bases between the germline ends. The length of the CDR3 is 16 residues. From germline, CDR1 is SGDLS and CDR2 YYNGEE. CDR3 sequence (DNA): TGTGCCAGCAGCGTAGGTGGTCCAGGGGCTACTTCACCCCTCCACTTT. It is translated as CASSVGGPGATSPLHF.

This clone has only one observation. The genes are TRBV6-5 and TRBJ1-1; no reliable D call. Per the germline V gene, CDR1 is MNHEY and CDR2 is SVGAGI. The CDR3 runs 13 residues. V was clipped by 8 bases and J by 2 bases, with 12 bases between them. The CDR3 spells CASSRRGNTEAFF. The CDR3 DNA is TGTGCCAGCTCTAGACGGGGAAACACTGAAGCTTTCTTT.

This chain connects TRBV7-9 to TRBJ1-1; 9 bases line up with TRBD1. V was pared by 5 bases and J by 0 bases, with 4 bases of the junction left unmatched. The CDR3 has 15 residues. The V gene's germline CDR1 is SEHNR and CDR2 FQNEAQ (reference sequence). CDR3 bases: TGTGCCAGCAGCCTACAGGGGGCGATGAACACTGAAGCTTTCTTT. Translated, it gives CASSLQGAMNTEAFF.